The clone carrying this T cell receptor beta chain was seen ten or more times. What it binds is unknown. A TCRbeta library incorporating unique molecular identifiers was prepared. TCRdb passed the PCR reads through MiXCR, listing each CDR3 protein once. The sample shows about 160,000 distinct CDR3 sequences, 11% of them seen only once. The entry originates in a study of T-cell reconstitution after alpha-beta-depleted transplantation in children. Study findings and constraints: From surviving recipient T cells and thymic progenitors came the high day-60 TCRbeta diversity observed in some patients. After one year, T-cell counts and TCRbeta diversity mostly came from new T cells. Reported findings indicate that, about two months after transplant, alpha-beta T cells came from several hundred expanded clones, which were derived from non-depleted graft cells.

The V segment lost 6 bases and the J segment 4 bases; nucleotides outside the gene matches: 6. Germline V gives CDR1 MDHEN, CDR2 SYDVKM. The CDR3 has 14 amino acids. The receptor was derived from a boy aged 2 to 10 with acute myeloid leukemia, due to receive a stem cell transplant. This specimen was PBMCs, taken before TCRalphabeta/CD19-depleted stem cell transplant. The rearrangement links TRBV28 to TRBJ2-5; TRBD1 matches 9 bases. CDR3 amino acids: CASSVQGARETQYF. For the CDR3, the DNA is TGTGCCAGCAGCGTACAGGGGGCTCGAGAGACCCAGTACTTC.